Sequencing of this T cell receptor beta chain was carried out in a study of blood T cell repertoires in COVID-19. As for the study in general: The study drew acute and convalescent COVID-19 samples from the United States, Italy and Spain.

Sequencing used immunoSEQ multiplex PCR; TCRdb keeps in-frame clones, though not all of them. The sample lists 270,000 or so clones, about 90% seen once, with 4.1% in the top ten. The source material was PBMCs or T cells enriched from blood (not recorded which). This receptor was obtained from a woman aged 25-40 years with acute COVID-19.

Here the CDR3 DNA reads TGCGCCAGCAGCCCCGACCCAGGGACAGGGGCATCCAATGAGCAGTTCTTC. It encodes CASSPDPGTGASNEQFF. V is TRBV4-3 and J is TRBJ2-1; TRBD1 aligns across 10 bases. CDR3 length equals 17 residues. The V gene end was trimmed by 4 bases and the J gene end by 6 bases; junction bases not matched to a gene: 12. Germline V lookup: CDR1 LGHNA, CDR2 YSLEER.